This passage covers 30 T cell receptor beta chains from one sample sequenced in a study of blood T cell repertoires in COVID-19 (dated by TCRdb to the early 2020s). Library preparation used the immunoSEQ multiplex PCR assay. TCRdb re-hosts the immuneACCESS table, in-frame sequences only. Its copies lack some clones; in the studies checked, an unresolved V gene accounts for under half of them, and the cause for the rest is not known. The sample contains hundreds of thousands of clones, roughly 90% of them found a single time. The leading ten clones occupy about 7% of the sample. The sample consisted of peripheral blood. The receptors originated from a woman between 65 and 79 years old with COVID-19, enrolled during active disease.

Only a few counts were recorded for this clone. The chain is built from TRBV9 and TRBJ1-2; TRBD1 matches 10 bases. The CDR3 contains 17 residues. CDR1 and CDR2 (germline): SGDLS, YYNGEE. The V gene end was trimmed by 0 bases and the J gene end by 3 bases; junction bases not matched to a gene: 8. CDR3 region: CASSVATEDRGDYGYTF. CDR3 DNA: TGTGCCAGCAGCGTAGCTACAGAGGACAGGGGGGACTATGGCTACACCTTC.

This clone was observed a single time. The same CDR3 arises from other DNA sequences in this sample as well. The chain joins TRBV2 to TRBJ2-7; D gene uncertain. The germline gives CDR1 SNHLY, CDR2 FYNNEI. This CDR3 contains 11 residues. V lost 4 bases to trimming and J lost 3 bases, with 4 bases between them. The CDR3 region has the DNA TGTGCCAGCAGTGCGGGCTACGAGCAGTACTTC. Translated: CASSAGYEQYF.

CDR3 sequence (DNA): TGCGCCAGCAGCCCCAGGGGGCGGTTCCAAGAGACCCAGTACTTC. This encodes CASSPRGRFQETQYF. V is TRBV4-1 and J is TRBJ2-5, with 8 nucleotides matching TRBD1. From germline, CDR1 is MGHRA and CDR2 YSYEKL. Losses at the gene ends were 4 bases for V and 1 base for J; bases not matched to a gene: 5. This CDR3 region has 15 residues.

The chain links TRBV4-1 to TRBJ2-3; possible D gene TRBD1, 6 bases. This CDR3 region has 15 residues. Germline CDR1 and CDR2: MGHRA and YSYEKL. V gave up 4 bases and J gave up 0 bases, with 11 bases separating them. The CDR3 spells CASSRDRLSTDTQYF. CDR3 nucleotide sequence: TGCGCCAGCAGCCGCGACAGGTTAAGCACAGATACGCAGTATTTT.

This chain uses TRBV28 with TRBJ1-4; 7 bases align to TRBD1. Looked up from germline, CDR1 is MDHEN and CDR2 is SYDVKM. The CDR3 totals 14 residues. V shed 5 bases, J shed 4 bases, and the junction held 4 bases outside the gene matches. CDR3 sequence: CASSIGQDNEKLFF. The CDR3 nucleotides are TGTGCCAGCAGTATCGGACAGGATAATGAAAAACTGTTTTTT.

The chain uses TRBV6-6 and TRBJ2-7, with 8 bases that match TRBD1. Looked up from germline, CDR1 is MNHNY and CDR2 is SVGAGI (reference sequence). Trimming at V came to 6 bases and at J to 2 bases, leaving 6 bases not matched to a gene. The CDR3 extends over 14 amino acids. The CDR3 region is CASSRDRTTYEQYF. CDR3 bases: TGTGCCAGCAGCCGGGACAGGACAACCTACGAGCAGTACTTC.

The chain carries TRBV4-3 and TRBJ2-7; perhaps TRBD1 as D (6 bases). The CDR3 sequence is 13 residues long. The germline V and J ends were trimmed by 3 bases and 5 bases, with 11 bases remaining between them. Per the germline V gene, CDR1 is LGHNA and CDR2 is YSLEER. CDR3 DNA sequence: TGCGCCAGCAGCCAGGACCCAGGGGACGAGCAGTACTTC. It yields the protein CASSQDPGDEQYF.

This chain uses TRBV5-1 with TRBJ2-4, with TRBD1 matching 7 bases. The CDR3 extends over 14 amino acids. Germline values: CDR1 SGHRS, CDR2 YFSETQ. V shed 0 bases and J 8 bases; nucleotides not matched to a gene: 5. The CDR3 nucleotides read TGCGCCAGCAGCTTGGGGGCAGGGGGAGACATTCAGTACTTC. Protein product: CASSLGAGGDIQYF. Variable domain in full (rest from reference TRBV5-1 and TRBJ2-4): KAGVTQTPRYLIKTRGQQVTLSCSPISGHRSVSWYQQTPGQGLQFLFEYFSETQRNKGNFPGRFSGRQFSNSRSEMNVSTLELGDSALYLCASSLGAGGDIQYFGAGTRLSVL.

In its sample, this clone was seen once. This rearrangement joins TRBV27 to TRBJ2-5; D may be TRBD1 (6 bases). Germline V lookup: CDR1 MNHEY, CDR2 SMNVEV (reference sequence). V lost 8 bases, J lost 5 bases, and 15 bases lay in between. The CDR3 is made up of 13 amino acids. The CDR3 region is CASGRGRGETQYF. The CDR3 region has the DNA TGTGCCAGCGGTCGGGGAAGGGGGGAGACCCAGTACTTC.

The chain employs TRBV5-1 and TRBJ1-1, with D perhaps TRBD1 (6 bases). This CDR3 is built from 16 residues. Trimming removed 4 bases from V and 2 bases from J, with 18 bases in between. Germline CDR1 reads SGHRS; CDR2 reads YFSETQ. This CDR3 reads CASSQNQQGLNTEAFF. The CDR3 coding sequence is TGCGCCAGCAGCCAAAACCAACAGGGTCTAAACACTGAAGCTTTCTTT.

The gene calls are TRBV19 and TRBJ2-7; D perhaps matches TRBD1 (6 bases). CDR3 length equals 15 residues. V was cut by 8 bases and J by 0 bases, with 17 bases left in between. CDR1 is LNHDA and CDR2 is SQIVND in the germline V gene (reference sequence). CDR3 sequence reads: CASRSETGSSYEQYF. The CDR3 DNA is TGTGCCAGTCGGAGCGAGACAGGAAGCTCCTACGAGCAGTACTTC. The whole variable domain, filled in from reference TRBV19 and TRBJ2-7, reads DGGITQSPKYLFRKEGQNVTLSCEQNLNHDAMYWYRQDPGQGLRLIYYSQIVNDFQKGDIAEGYSVSREKKESFPLTVTSAQKNPTAFYLCASRSETGSSYEQYFGPGTRLTVT.

The chain combines TRBV27 with TRBJ1-2; perhaps TRBD1 as D (5 bases). The germline V and J ends were trimmed by 2 bases and 6 bases, with 10 bases remaining between them. CDR1 and CDR2 from the germline V gene are MNHEY and SMNVEV (reference sequence). There are 13 residues in the CDR3. Here the CDR3 DNA reads TGTGCCAGCAGTTTAGATTCAGGGCATGGCTACACCTTC. It translates to CASSLDSGHGYTF.

This rearrangement joins TRBV19 to TRBJ1-1, with 9 positions matching TRBD1. This CDR3 contains 15 residues. CDR1 is LNHDA and CDR2 is SQIVND in the germline V gene (reference sequence). J was trimmed by 4 bases and V by 4 bases; bases with no gene match: 7. CDR3 residues: CASSRDREAATEAFF. CDR3 nucleotides: TGTGCCAGTAGTAGGGACAGGGAAGCCGCCACTGAAGCTTTCTTT.

The sample holds a few counts of this clone. The chain couples TRBV14 to TRBJ1-6; D is possibly TRBD1 (6 bases). Germline V gene data show CDR1 as SGHDN and CDR2 as FVKESK. The CDR3 covers 14 residues. Deletions cut 3 bases from V and 10 bases from J, with 13 bases between. CDR3 nucleotide sequence: TGTGCCAGCAGCCACGGTCCACAGGGCTCACCCCTCCACTTT. It translates to CASSHGPQGSPLHF.

The rearrangement links TRBV9 to TRBJ2-2; 7 positions match TRBD2. The CDR3 has 18 residues. Per germline, CDR1 SGDLS and CDR2 YYNGEE. With V trimmed by 1 base and J by 2 bases, 11 bases remained unmatched. In DNA form, the CDR3 reads TGTGCCAGCAGCGTACTAGGGACTACCCGTCCCAACACCGGGGAGCTGTTTTTT. Its translation: CASSVLGTTRPNTGELFF.

V and J are TRBV29-1 and TRBJ2-3; 7 bases map to TRBD2. CDR3 size: 13 residues. Germline loops: CDR1 SQVTM, CDR2 ANQGSEA. V was clipped by 8 bases and J by 2 bases; unmatched bases: 7. CDR3 nucleotide sequence: TGCAGCTCGAGGGAGGGATCCACAGATACGCAGTATTTT. Translating gives CSSREGSTDTQYF.

This chain connects TRBV11-2 to TRBJ1-2; TRBD1 might be the D (5 bases). This CDR3 is built from 13 residues. Germline-derived CDR1 and CDR2 are SGHAT and FQNNGV. V shed 2 bases and J shed 2 bases, with 6 bases lying between them. The CDR3 nucleotides read TGTGCCAGCAGCTTACAGGGAAACTATGGCTACACCTTC. The encoded protein is CASSLQGNYGYTF.

The chain couples TRBV5-1 to TRBJ2-5; D may be TRBD2 (5 bases). Deletions cut 1 base from V and 5 bases from J, with 18 bases between. CDR3 length: 16 amino acids. Germline assignment: CDR1 SGHRS and CDR2 YFSETQ. In DNA, the CDR3 is TGCGCCAGCAGCTTGAGGTCAGCGGACCTTGGCGAGACCCAGTACTTC. Its protein product is CASSLRSADLGETQYF.

The rearrangement uses TRBV5-1 and TRBJ2-7; TRBD1 agrees at 12 bases. Germline CDR1 and CDR2: SGHRS and YFSETQ. CDR3 length: 14 residues. V was clipped by 6 bases and J by 2 bases; unmatched bases: 3. DNA for the CDR3: TGCGCCAGCAAGGGACAGGGGGCTACCTACGAGCAGTACTTC. It is translated as CASKGQGATYEQYF.

V gene TRBV24-1 combines with J gene TRBJ2-1; TRBD1 matches 12 bases. The trim removed 3 bases at V and 8 bases at J, leaving 10 bases unmatched. This CDR3 region has 17 residues. Germline V gene lookup returns CDR1 KGHDR and CDR2 SFDVKD. CDR3 region: CATSDPTPGQGAYEQFF. CDR3 sequence (DNA): TGTGCCACCAGTGATCCGACGCCGGGACAGGGGGCTTATGAGCAGTTCTTC.

This sequence joins TRBV19 and TRBJ1-4, with D possibly matching TRBD1 (6 bases). Germline CDR1 and CDR2: LNHDA and SQIVND (reference sequence). This CDR3 contains 16 residues. Trimming shortened V by 4 bases and J by 8 bases, and 20 bases separated the two germline ends. Here the CDR3 DNA reads TGTGCCAGTAGTACCCAACAGACAGGTTACTTCGAAAAACTGTTTTTT. Encoded protein: CASSTQQTGYFEKLFF. The full variable domain, completed using reference TRBV19 and TRBJ1-4, is DGGITQSPKYLFRKEGQNVTLSCEQNLNHDAMYWYRQDPGQGLRLIYYSQIVNDFQKGDIAEGYSVSREKKESFPLTVTSAQKNPTAFYLCASSTQQTGYFEKLFFGSGTQLSVL.

The chain is built from TRBV18 and TRBJ1-5; D not resolved. The V end was cut by 6 bases, the J end by 5 bases, with 11 bases between. The V gene's germline CDR1 is KGHSH and CDR2 LQKENI. This CDR3 region has 13 residues. The CDR3 here is CASSELNHQPQHF. The CDR3 DNA is TGTGCCAGCTCTGAGTTGAACCATCAGCCCCAGCATTTT.

This chain connects TRBV5-4 to TRBJ2-3; 9 bases map to TRBD1. V was pared by 4 bases and J by 3 bases, with 6 bases of the junction left unmatched. The germline gives CDR1 SGHNT, CDR2 YYREEE (reference sequence). There are 15 residues in the CDR3. CDR3 region: CASSPRQGGTDTQYF. DNA of the CDR3: TGTGCCAGCAGCCCCCGACAGGGGGGTACAGATACGCAGTATTTT. Supplemented by reference TRBV5-4 and TRBJ2-3, the full variable domain reads ETGVTQSPTHLIKTRGQQVTLRCSSQSGHNTVSWYQQALGQGPQFIFQYYREEENGRGNFPPRFSGLQFPNYSSELNVNALELDDSALYLCASSPRQGGTDTQYFGPGTRLTVL.

The chain has TRBV6-2 or TRBV6-3 and TRBJ1-1; 8 positions match TRBD1. Looked up from germline, CDR1 is MNHEY and CDR2 is SVGEGT. The CDR3 has 14 amino acids. With 4 bases clipped from V and 3 bases from J, the junction kept 4 bases outside the gene matches. Written as DNA, the CDR3 is TGTGCCAGCAGTTCCGTGGACAGGGACACTGAAGCTTTCTTT. As protein: CASSSVDRDTEAFF.

Only one count was recorded for this clone. The chain has TRBV6-1 and TRBJ1-4, with unresolved D. V lost 2 bases and J 2 bases, leaving 9 bases between the germline ends. The CDR3 contains 15 residues. The germline V gene encodes CDR1 MNHNS and CDR2 SASEGT. The CDR3 loop is CASSERSRTNEKLFF. The DNA of the CDR3 is TGTGCCAGCAGTGAAAGAAGCAGGACTAATGAAAAACTGTTTTTT.

The V gene is TRBV7-9, the J gene TRBJ1-2, with TRBD1 matching 7 bases. The V gene end was trimmed by 4 bases and the J gene end by 8 bases; junction bases not matched to a gene: 7. The CDR3 is 13 amino acids. Germline CDR1 is SEHNR and CDR2 is FQNEAQ (reference sequence). This CDR3 reads CASSSQTGFGYTF. DNA of the CDR3: TGTGCCAGCAGCTCTCAGACAGGGTTCGGCTACACCTTC.

This clone showed up just a few times. V and J are TRBV28 and TRBJ1-4, with 8 nucleotides matching TRBD1. The CDR3 totals 15 residues. Germline V lookup: CDR1 MDHEN, CDR2 SYDVKM. J lost 13 bases, V lost 3 bases, and 13 bases had no gene match. The CDR3 loop reads CASSFLPGQERGLFF. In DNA, the CDR3 is TGTGCCAGCAGTTTCCTACCGGGACAGGAAAGGGGACTGTTTTTT.

V usage is TRBV10-3 and J usage is TRBJ2-4; weak D call: TRBD2 (6 bases). V gave up 2 bases and J gave up 3 bases, with 14 bases separating them. Germline CDR1 ENHRY, CDR2 SYGVKD. The CDR3 extends over 16 amino acids. CDR3 protein: CAISERGGVGKNIQYF. The CDR3 nucleotides are TGTGCCATCAGTGAGAGGGGCGGGGTGGGCAAAAACATTCAGTACTTC.

The chain employs TRBV18 and TRBJ2-1; tentatively, D is TRBD1 (5 bases). Germline-derived CDR1 and CDR2 are KGHSH and LQKENI. Trimming removed 0 bases from V and 7 bases from J, with 16 bases in between. This CDR3 is built from 16 residues. CDR3 protein: CASSPPGSLGRNEQFF. CDR3 coding DNA: TGTGCCAGCTCACCACCGGGGTCCCTGGGGCGGAATGAGCAGTTCTTC.

The chain uses TRBV3-1 (or the pseudogene TRBV3-2) and TRBJ2-7; the D gene is possibly TRBD2 (5 bases). V dropped 0 bases and J dropped 2 bases, with 11 bases sitting between them. Germline lookup yields CDR1 LGHDT and CDR2 YNNKEL (reference sequence). This CDR3 comprises 15 residues. CDR3 in DNA: TGTGCCAGCAGCCAAGATCGCGTAGCGCCCTACGAGCAGTACTTC. The encoded protein is CASSQDRVAPYEQYF.